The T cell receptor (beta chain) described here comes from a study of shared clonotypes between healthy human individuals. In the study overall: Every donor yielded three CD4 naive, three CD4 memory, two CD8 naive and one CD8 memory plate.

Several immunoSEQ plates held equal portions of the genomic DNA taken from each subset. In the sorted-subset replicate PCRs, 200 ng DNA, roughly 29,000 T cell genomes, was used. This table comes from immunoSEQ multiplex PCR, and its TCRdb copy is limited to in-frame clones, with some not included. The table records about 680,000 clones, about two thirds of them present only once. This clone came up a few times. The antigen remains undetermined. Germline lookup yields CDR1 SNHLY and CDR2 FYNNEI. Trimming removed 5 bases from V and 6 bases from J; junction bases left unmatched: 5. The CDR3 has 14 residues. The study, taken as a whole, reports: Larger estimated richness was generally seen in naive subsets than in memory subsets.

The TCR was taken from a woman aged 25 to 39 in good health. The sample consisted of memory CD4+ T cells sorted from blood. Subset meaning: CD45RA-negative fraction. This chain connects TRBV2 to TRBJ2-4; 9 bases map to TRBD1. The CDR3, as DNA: TGTGCCAGCAGTCTACAGGGGGCTGGAAACATTCAGTACTTC. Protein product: CASSLQGAGNIQYF.